The 7 T cell receptor beta chains listed next were all sequenced from one sample in a study of shared clonotypes between healthy human individuals. Assay used: immunoSEQ multiplex PCR; TCRdb lists only in-frame clones, some missing. This table holds around 2.5 million clones, roughly 93% found once. The sequencing input was naive CD4+ T cells from PBMCs. Subset defined: CD45RA+ positively selected. Receptor source: a man aged 18-30 years in good health. Some clones in this sample may be carry-over from other donors' samples.

The rearrangement uses TRBV28 and TRBJ1-2; TRBD1 matches 7 bases. Trimming took 3 bases from V and 0 from J; bases not matched to a gene: 7. CDR3 length equals 16 residues. Germline assignment: CDR1 MDHEN and CDR2 SYDVKM. The CDR3 loop reads CASSLWEDRPNYGYTF. Here the CDR3 DNA reads TGTGCCAGCAGTTTGTGGGAGGACAGGCCTAACTATGGCTACACCTTC.

The CDR3 DNA reads as TGTGCCAGCAGTGGCTCGACAGGGCAGGATCAGCCCCAGCATTTT. Translation gives CASSGSTGQDQPQHF. The chain carries TRBV27 and TRBJ1-5; the match to TRBD1 covers 7 bases. This CDR3 has 15 amino acids. The ends lost 5 bases at V and 5 bases at J; junction bases unmatched: 9. Germline CDR1 is MNHEY and CDR2 is SMNVEV (reference sequence).

This clone was seen just once. The chain couples TRBV5-1 to TRBJ2-1; D uncertain. Germline V gene data show CDR1 as SGHRS and CDR2 as YFSETQ. The CDR3 is made up of 14 amino acids. With 1 base removed from V and 10 bases from J, the gap between germline ends came to 15 bases. CDR3 nucleotide sequence: TGCGCCAGCAGCTTGACCCCTATTCCAGGCGAGCAGTTCTTC. It encodes CASSLTPIPGEQFF.

This sequence joins TRBV29-1 and TRBJ1-2, with D unclear. Germline V gene sequence: CDR1 SQVTM, CDR2 ANQGSEA. CDR3 length: 12 amino acids. The V and J ends lost 3 bases and 6 bases respectively, with 11 bases between them. The CDR3 DNA reads as TGCAGCGTTGAGCGGGGAACGGATGGCTACACCTTC. It yields the protein CSVERGTDGYTF.

The chain has TRBV5-4 and TRBJ1-2, with unresolved D. The V gene's germline CDR1 is SGHNT and CDR2 YYREEE (reference sequence). CDR3 length equals 11 residues. The CDR3, as DNA: TGTGTGACCGGAACTAACTATGGCTACACCTTC. Translating it yields CVTGTNYGYTF.

The chain joins TRBV4-3 to TRBJ1-2; weak D call: TRBD1 (6 bases). Germline V gene data show CDR1 as LGHNA and CDR2 as YSLEER. V lost 3 bases and J 4 bases, leaving 9 bases between the germline ends. The CDR3 is 13 residues long. The CDR3 loop reads CASSQDSLYGYTF. CDR3 nucleotide sequence: TGCGCCAGCAGCCAGGACAGCCTCTATGGCTACACCTTC.

In this sample, this clone turned up a few times. This sequence joins TRBV4-2 and TRBJ2-7, with TRBD2 matching over 7 bases. Germline trimming cut 1 base from V and 3 bases from J; bases unmatched to any gene: 3. CDR1 LGHNA and CDR2 YNFKEQ come from the germline V gene. This CDR3 contains 14 residues. CDR3 DNA: TGTGCCAGCAGCCAAGGGTGGGAGGGCTACGAGCAGTACTTC. This codes for CASSQGWEGYEQYF.